This entry is about one T cell receptor (beta chain). The data are from a study of blood T cell repertoires in COVID-19. Across the study: Samples came from the United States, Italy and Spain, spanning acute and convalescent COVID-19.

The CDR3 is 17 amino acids. Trimming removed 3 bases at V and 1 base at J, with 18 bases between. Germline loops: CDR1 MDHEN, CDR2 SYDVKM. In the authors' methods: For nucleated cells, counts were estimated from reference gene primer amplification. Produced via immunoSEQ multiplex PCR; TCRdb's table is partial and in-frame only. V, J and clone size were drawn from that table, and D and trimming were deduced from the DNA. The sample gives around 260,000 clones, about 80% of which show up once; 8.5% to 9.5% is in the top ten. Input material: peripheral blood. The clonotype originates from a woman aged 45 to 65 who had recovered from COVID-19. V and J are TRBV28 and TRBJ1-1; no clear D. The CDR3 region is CASSFAPVGRGNTEAFF. CDR3 bases: TGTGCCAGCAGTTTCGCCCCGGTTGGACGGGGGAACACTGAAGCTTTCTTT.